Given below is one T cell receptor beta chain in context. Original data processing: Amplification of reference gene primers was used by the study to estimate nucleated cell counts. Profiled with immunoSEQ multiplex PCR; TCRdb holds only in-frame clones, not every one. That table supplies the V and J calls and clone size; D and trimming were determined from the DNA. Here the sample spans about 190,000 clones, around 79% being singletons. From germline, CDR1 is KGHSH and CDR2 LQKENI. This CDR3 spans 15 amino acids. V dropped 3 bases and J dropped 7; count of bases not matched to a gene: 6. This specimen belongs to a study of blood T cell repertoires in COVID-19. In the study overall: Researchers got acute and convalescent COVID-19 samples from the United States, Italy and Spain. From T cells, B-cell-depleted T cells, or PBMCs came the material, which was cDNA or gDNA.

Sequencing was done on a sample of peripheral blood. The V gene is TRBV18, the J gene TRBJ2-1; 10 bases fit TRBD2. The sequence was obtained from a woman aged 50 to 60 with acute or convalescent COVID-19. The CDR3 bases are TGTGCCAGCTCACCCAAGCGGGAGGGGAGGAATGAGCAGTTCTTC. It yields the protein CASSPKREGRNEQFF.